These 27 T cell receptor beta chains were sequenced from one sample in a study of blood T cell repertoires in COVID-19. Sequencing was performed with immunoSEQ multiplex PCR; in TCRdb, only in-frame clones are kept and a portion is missing. The table has around 260,000 clones, about nine tenths seen once. The sample was peripheral blood. The receptors originated from a woman in her thirties or forties who had recovered from COVID-19.

The chain combines TRBV3-1 (or the pseudogene TRBV3-2) with TRBJ1-3; D unresolved. V was cut by 3 bases and J by 1 base, with 7 bases left in between. The CDR3 is 14 residues long. Germline CDR1 is LGHDT and CDR2 is YNNKEL (reference sequence). In DNA, the CDR3 is TGTGCCAGCAGCCAGTCTGAGTCTGGAAACACCATATATTTT. This translates into CASSQSESGNTIYF.

The rearrangement joins TRBV7-2 to TRBJ2-7; D uncertain. The germline V gene encodes CDR1 SGHTA and CDR2 FQGNSA. This CDR3 has 16 residues. Between the trimmed V and J ends, which lost 2 bases and 1 base, there was a span of 15 bases. The CDR3 coding sequence is TGTGCCAGCAGCTTAAGTGCCCCCCCAACATCCTACGAGCAGTACTTC. Translated, it gives CASSLSAPPTSYEQYF.

The gene calls are TRBV10-3 and TRBJ2-4; 10 bases are shared with TRBD1. With V trimmed by 3 bases and J by 9 bases, 8 bases remained unmatched. In germline, CDR1 is ENHRY, CDR2 SYGVKD. The CDR3 spans 15 residues. In nucleotides, the CDR3 is TGTGCCATCAGTGAAGGGACAGGGGAGCTTGGCATTCAGTACTTC. This gives the protein CAISEGTGELGIQYF.

This clone appeared once. The chain carries TRBV6-2 or TRBV6-3 and TRBJ1-2; 8 bases match TRBD1. Trimming took 2 bases from V and 6 from J; bases not matched to a gene: 5. The CDR3 totals 14 residues. The germline V gene has CDR1 MNHEY and CDR2 SVGEGT. CDR3 sequence reads: CASSYRPTGDGYTF. The CDR3 DNA is TGTGCCAGCAGTTACAGGCCGACAGGGGATGGCTACACCTTC.

J is TRBJ1-1 and V is TRBV6-5, with a possible D match to TRBD1 (5 bases). The ends were cut back, 4 bases at V and 5 bases at J, with 14 bases in the middle. The CDR3 runs 14 residues. CDR1 is MNHEY, CDR2 SVGAGI, per germline. Written as DNA, the CDR3 is TGTGCCAGCAGTTTCGGAGGGGCGTTTACTGAAGCTTTCTTT. It translates to CASSFGGAFTEAFF.

The V call is TRBV7-9, the J call TRBJ2-1, with 10 bases lining up with TRBD1. The CDR3 has 16 amino acids. CDR1 and CDR2 (germline): SEHNR, FQNEAQ (reference sequence). Germline trimming cut 4 bases from V and 5 bases from J; bases unmatched to any gene: 8. In nucleotides, the CDR3 is TGTGCCAGCAGCTGGCCGGGACAGGGGACAGACAATGAGCAGTTCTTC. Translation: CASSWPGQGTDNEQFF. Looking up the rest from reference TRBV7-9 and TRBJ2-1 gives the full variable domain: DTGVSQNPRHKITKRGQNVTFRCDPISEHNRLYWYRQTLGQGPEFLTYFQNEAQLEKSRLLSDRFSAERPKGSFSTLEIQRTEQGDSAMYLCASSWPGQGTDNEQFFGPGTRLTVL.

The V and J genes are TRBV7-9 and TRBJ2-1, with 7 nucleotides matching TRBD1. V gave up 7 bases and J gave up 5 bases; unmatched junction bases: 8. The V gene's germline CDR1 is SEHNR and CDR2 FQNEAQ (reference sequence). This CDR3 is built from 14 residues. In nucleotides, the CDR3 is TGTGCCAGCATCGAGGGGGCTAATAACAATGAGCAGTTCTTC. Amino acid sequence: CASIEGANNNEQFF.

The V gene is TRBV5-1, the J gene TRBJ1-2; 8 bases match TRBD1. Trimming at V came to 5 bases and at J to 3 bases, leaving 9 bases not matched to a gene. Germline CDR1 and CDR2: SGHRS and YFSETQ. The CDR3 length is 15 residues. CDR3 region: CASRPQGAIDYGYTF. The CDR3 DNA is TGCGCCAGCAGACCCCAGGGGGCGATTGACTATGGCTACACCTTC.

The chain carries TRBV5-4 and TRBJ1-3; the D is unclear. Germline CDR1 reads SGHNT; CDR2 reads YYREEE (reference sequence). Trimming took off 2 bases at V and 4 bases at J, with 13 bases between the two ends. The CDR3 loop spans 15 amino acids. The CDR3 reads CASSLGSSVGNTIYF. CDR3 in DNA: TGTGCCAGCAGCTTAGGATCTAGCGTCGGAAACACCATATATTTT.

The chain is built from TRBV15 and TRBJ1-2; D gene unclear. Trimming shortened V by 5 bases and J by 2 bases, and 12 bases separated the two germline ends. The CDR3 totals 14 residues. CDR1 and CDR2 (germline): LNHNV, YYDKDF (reference sequence). CDR3 protein: CATSLIEYNYGYTF. The CDR3 nucleotides read TGTGCCACCAGCCTCATAGAGTACAACTATGGCTACACCTTC.

The chain links TRBV25-1 to TRBJ2-1; the D gene is possibly TRBD2 (5 bases). The CDR3 is made up of 18 amino acids. The V gene's germline CDR1 is MGHDK and CDR2 SYGVNS. Trimming pared 0 bases from V and 8 bases from J, leaving 23 bases between. CDR3 nucleotides: TGTGCCAGCAGTGAATATTTGCCCGGAGGACGGCTTATGGATGAGCAGTTCTTC. This sequence encodes CASSEYLPGGRLMDEQFF.

The table lists this clone with a few counts. The CDR3 nucleotides are TGTGCCAGCAGACGGGATAGCGGGGCTCCGAAGGGCGAGCAGTTCTTC. This codes for CASRRDSGAPKGEQFF. This rearrangement joins TRBV2 to TRBJ2-1, with TRBD2 matching 8 bases. CDR3 size: 16 residues. CDR1 and CDR2 (germline): SNHLY, FYNNEI. With 6 bases clipped from V and 10 bases from J, the junction kept 17 bases outside the gene matches.

The genes are TRBV5-1 and TRBJ1-2, with D maybe TRBD1 (6 bases). Germline V lookup: CDR1 SGHRS, CDR2 YFSETQ. V lost 1 base and J lost 8, with 15 bases in between. CDR3 length: 14 amino acids. The CDR3 sequence: CASSLNWPGVGYTF. The CDR3 nucleotides read TGCGCCAGCAGCTTGAATTGGCCAGGGGTCGGCTACACCTTC.

J is TRBJ2-3 and V is TRBV5-4; D not certain. Per the germline V gene, CDR1 is SGHNT and CDR2 is YYREEE (reference sequence). Trimming shortened V by 0 bases and J by 4 bases, and 12 bases separated the two germline ends. This CDR3 region has 15 residues. The CDR3 spells CASSLVGTSADTQYF. CDR3 DNA: TGTGCCAGCAGCTTGGTGGGCACCTCCGCAGATACGCAGTATTTT.

The table lists this clone with a count of one. This chain uses TRBV29-1 with TRBJ2-7, with D possibly TRBD1 on 6 matching bases. V lost 1 base and J 5 bases, leaving 12 bases between the germline ends. The germline V gene encodes CDR1 SQVTM and CDR2 ANQGSEA. The CDR3 covers 13 residues. DNA of the CDR3: TGCAGCGTTGAAGCCCCAGGGGCGGACGAGCAGTACTTC. Amino acid sequence: CSVEAPGADEQYF.

This clone was seen only a few times. The chain recombines TRBV11-2 with TRBJ2-3; 8 nucleotides align to TRBD1. The CDR3 is made up of 15 amino acids. Germline CDR1 and CDR2: SGHAT and FQNNGV. The junction had 3 bases not matched to a gene; V was cut back by 2 bases and J by 2 bases. The CDR3 DNA follows: TGTGCCAGCAGCTTATCGGGACAGGACACAGATACGCAGTATTTT. Translation gives CASSLSGQDTDTQYF.

V usage is TRBV4-3 and J usage is TRBJ1-3; D possibly corresponds to TRBD1 (6 bases). The V end was cut by 0 bases, the J end by 0 bases, with 9 bases between. CDR1 is LGHNA, CDR2 YSLEER, per germline. There are 16 residues in the CDR3. The CDR3 nucleotides are TGCGCCAGCAGCCAAGATCCAGGGGCCTCTGGAAACACCATATATTTT. Residues: CASSQDPGASGNTIYF.

The V and J genes are TRBV30 and TRBJ1-1; D possibly corresponds to TRBD1 (5 bases). Germline CDR1 is GTSNPN and CDR2 is SVGIG (reference sequence). The CDR3 contains 15 residues. The V gene lost 1 base and the J gene lost 3 bases, with 15 bases spanning the gap. CDR3 nucleotides: TGTGCCTGGAGTGAAAGGAGGGGTGGGGACACTGAAGCTTTCTTT. As protein: CAWSERRGGDTEAFF.

V is TRBV9 and J is TRBJ1-1; a possible D gene is TRBD1 (6 bases). Germline CDR1 and CDR2: SGDLS and YYNGEE. The length of the CDR3 is 15 residues. V dropped 5 bases and J dropped 0 bases, with 14 bases sitting between them. CDR3 coding DNA: TGTGCCAGCAGTAGAGGGGGGGCGCTGAACACTGAAGCTTTCTTT. It encodes CASSRGGALNTEAFF.

This chain joins TRBV5-4 and TRBJ1-2; TRBD1 matches at 12 bases. Germline V gene data show CDR1 as SGHNT and CDR2 as YYREEE (reference sequence). This CDR3 is 14 amino acids long. V dropped 7 bases and J dropped 5; count of bases not matched to a gene: 6. This chain's CDR3 is CASGDRGRGYGYTF. The CDR3 DNA reads as TGTGCCAGCGGGGACAGGGGGCGAGGGTATGGCTACACCTTC.

J is TRBJ2-1 and V is TRBV7-9, with unresolved D. With 1 base removed from V and 8 bases from J, the gap between germline ends came to 12 bases. Germline loops: CDR1 SEHNR, CDR2 FQNEAQ (reference sequence). The CDR3 has 14 residues. CDR3 nucleotides: TGTGCCAGCAGCTTAGGACTGCAGTACGATGAGCAGTTCTTC. Encoded protein: CASSLGLQYDEQFF. The full variable domain, in which reference TRBV7-9 and TRBJ2-1 provide the parts outside the CDR3, is DTGVSQNPRHKITKRGQNVTFRCDPISEHNRLYWYRQTLGQGPEFLTYFQNEAQLEKSRLLSDRFSAERPKGSFSTLEIQRTEQGDSAMYLCASSLGLQYDEQFFGPGTRLTVL.

V is TRBV30 and J is TRBJ2-3; TRBD1 aligns across 7 bases. The CDR3 totals 16 residues. Unmatched junction bases numbered 11, after V lost 5 bases and J lost 0 bases. The V gene's germline CDR1 is GTSNPN and CDR2 SVGIG (reference sequence). CDR3 sequence: CAWGDSRLSSTDTQYF. CDR3 DNA: TGTGCCTGGGGGGACAGCCGACTGTCTAGCACAGATACGCAGTATTTT.

The chain combines TRBV5-1 with TRBJ1-1, with TRBD1 matching 7 bases. The CDR3 length is 13 residues. J lost 8 bases, V lost 1 base, and 5 bases had no gene match. CDR1 SGHRS and CDR2 YFSETQ come from the germline V gene. CDR3 amino acids: CASSLPGTAEAFF. The CDR3 bases are TGCGCCAGCAGCTTGCCCGGGACAGCAGAAGCTTTCTTT.

This chain links TRBV5-6 with TRBJ2-7; 8 bases line up with TRBD1. Unmatched junction bases numbered 6, after V lost 7 bases and J lost 6 bases. Germline V gene data show CDR1 as SGHDT and CDR2 as YYEEEE. This CDR3 spans 12 amino acids. CDR3 in amino acids: CASVQGEPEQYF. The CDR3 DNA sequence: TGTGCCAGCGTACAGGGGGAACCCGAGCAGTACTTC.

The V gene is TRBV19, the J gene TRBJ2-7, with D perhaps matching TRBD2 (6 bases). Germline CDR1 reads LNHDA; CDR2 reads SQIVND (reference sequence). This CDR3 region has 13 residues. V dropped 4 bases and J dropped 6 bases, with 13 bases sitting between them. The CDR3 protein is CASSTSWRGEQYF. The CDR3 DNA is TGTGCCAGTAGTACCTCCTGGAGGGGCGAGCAGTACTTC. Filled out from reference TRBV19 and TRBJ2-7, the complete variable domain reads DGGITQSPKYLFRKEGQNVTLSCEQNLNHDAMYWYRQDPGQGLRLIYYSQIVNDFQKGDIAEGYSVSREKKESFPLTVTSAQKNPTAFYLCASSTSWRGEQYFGPGTRLTVT.

The chain links TRBV5-1 to TRBJ2-1, with TRBD2 matching 11 bases. The CDR3 is made up of 15 amino acids. J gave up 5 bases and V 4 bases, and 5 bases lay outside the gene matches. CDR1 SGHRS and CDR2 YFSETQ come from the germline V gene. The DNA of the CDR3 is TGCGCCAGCAGCCAAGGGACTAGCGGAAACAATGAGCAGTTCTTC. This translates into CASSQGTSGNNEQFF.

J is TRBJ1-2 and V is TRBV18; 10 positions match TRBD1. From germline, CDR1 is KGHSH and CDR2 LQKENI. The CDR3 spans 13 residues. The V segment lost 3 bases and the J segment 7 bases; nucleotides outside the gene matches: 2. The DNA of the CDR3 is TGTGCCAGCTCACCTGGACAGGGGGGTGGCTACACCTTC. Its protein is CASSPGQGGGYTF.